This TCR beta chain emerged from a study of blood T cell repertoires in COVID-19. Study-level information: T cells, B-cell-depleted T cells, or PBMCs provided the cDNA or gDNA that served as material.

The CDR3 covers 15 residues. Germline V gene lookup returns CDR1 LNHDA and CDR2 SQIVND (reference sequence). V shed 5 bases and J shed 4 bases, with 14 bases lying between them. Enrolled through a virtual design, the participants were between 18 and 89 years of age and came from fewer than 30 US areas. Membership in each cohort depended on participant-reported clinical history. Libraries were prepared by immunoSEQ multiplex PCR; TCRdb keeps only in-frame clonotypes and omits some of them. The data contain over 250,000 clones, over 75% of them seen just once; the ten biggest clones take up about 5.7%.

The TCR originated in a woman in her twenties or thirties who had recovered from COVID-19. Sequencing was carried out using PBMCs or T cells enriched from blood (not recorded which). This chain joins TRBV19 and TRBJ1-4, with D possibly being TRBD1 (6 bases). The CDR3 here is CASSSPGVVNEKLFF. The CDR3 coding sequence is TGTGCCAGTAGTTCACCAGGGGTAGTTAATGAAAAACTGTTTTTT.